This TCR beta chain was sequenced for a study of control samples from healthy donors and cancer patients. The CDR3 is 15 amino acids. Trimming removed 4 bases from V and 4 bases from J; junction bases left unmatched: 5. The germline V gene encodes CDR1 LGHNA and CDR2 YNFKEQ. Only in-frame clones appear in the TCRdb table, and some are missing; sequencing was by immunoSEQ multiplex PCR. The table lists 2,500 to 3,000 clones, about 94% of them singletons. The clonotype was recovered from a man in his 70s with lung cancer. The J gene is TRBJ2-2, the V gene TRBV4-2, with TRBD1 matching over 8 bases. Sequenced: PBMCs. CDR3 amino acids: CASSRLTGVTGELFF. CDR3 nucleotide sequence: TGTGCCAGCAGCCGCCTGACAGGGGTCACCGGGGAGCTGTTTTTT.